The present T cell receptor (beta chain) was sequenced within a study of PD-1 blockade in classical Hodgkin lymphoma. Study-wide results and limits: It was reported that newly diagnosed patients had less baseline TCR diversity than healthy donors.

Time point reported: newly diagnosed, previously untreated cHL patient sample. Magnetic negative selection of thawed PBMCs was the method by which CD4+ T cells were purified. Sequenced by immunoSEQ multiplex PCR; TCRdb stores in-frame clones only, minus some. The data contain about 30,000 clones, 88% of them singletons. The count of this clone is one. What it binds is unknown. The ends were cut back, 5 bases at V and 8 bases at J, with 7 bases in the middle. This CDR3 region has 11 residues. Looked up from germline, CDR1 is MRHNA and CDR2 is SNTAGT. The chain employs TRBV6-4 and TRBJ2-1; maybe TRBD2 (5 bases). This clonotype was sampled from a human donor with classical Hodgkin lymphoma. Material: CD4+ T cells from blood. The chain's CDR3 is CASSKGDEQFF. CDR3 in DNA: TGTGCCAGCAGTAAGGGAGATGAGCAGTTCTTC.